This TCR beta chain came from a study of blood T cell repertoires in COVID-19. About the research overall: Italy, Spain and the United States were the sources of the convalescent and acute COVID-19 samples. Sample material is recorded as cDNA or gDNA derived from T cells, B-cell-depleted T cells, or PBMCs.

This clone showed up just once. With 1 base removed from V and 0 bases from J, the gap between germline ends came to 8 bases. Germline-derived CDR1 and CDR2 are SGHTS and YDEGEE. The CDR3 loop spans 15 amino acids. Authors' data handling: Estimated nucleated cell counts came from reference gene primer amplification. This table comes from immunoSEQ multiplex PCR, and its TCRdb copy is limited to in-frame clones, with some not included. The V and J calls and clone size come from that table; D and trimming were worked out from the DNA. Here the sample spans tens of thousands of clones, 70% to 90% being singletons.

The rearrangement joins TRBV5-8 to TRBJ2-1, with D possibly matching TRBD2 (6 bases). Sequencing was performed on peripheral blood. The TCR originated in a woman aged 70-85 years in a cohort sampled during active COVID-19. The CDR3 sequence: CASSLREFSYNEQFF. The CDR3 DNA sequence: TGTGCCAGCAGCTTGCGGGAGTTCTCCTACAATGAGCAGTTCTTC.